A selection of T cell receptor beta chains follows, all from one sample in a study of pediatric ulcerative colitis. Libraries were prepared by immunoSEQ multiplex PCR; TCRdb keeps only in-frame clonotypes and omits some of them. The sample carries roughly 16,000 clones, just under 75% recorded once. Sequencing input: gut tissue. The source is a girl aged 10-17 years with moderate ulcerative colitis. Both conserved end residues are part of each CDR3. D genes are given only for firm matches.

J,D,V,CDR3,DNA
TRBJ1-4,.,TRBV5-1,CASSLTGGGEKLFF,TGCGCCAGCAGCTTGACAGGAGGAGGTGAAAAACTGTTTTTT
TRBJ1-1,TRBD1,TRBV7-3,CASSLGQGGEAFF,TGTGCCAGCAGCTTAGGACAGGGCGGTGAAGCTTTCTTT
TRBJ2-2,.,TRBV6-1,CASTAVGNTGELFF,TGTGCCAGCACCGCGGTCGGCAACACCGGGGAGCTGTTTTTT
TRBJ2-1,.,TRBV6-6,CASSLQGSSYNEQFF,TGTGCCAGCAGTCTCCAGGGGAGCTCCTACAATGAGCAGTTCTTC
TRBJ2-3,TRBD1,TRBV4-1,CASSQEGTGAGTTQYF,TGCGCCAGCAGCCAAGAGGGTACAGGGGCCGGGACTACGCAGTATTTT
TRBJ2-1,TRBD2,TRBV28,CASSFPSGGGNEQFF,TGTGCCAGCAGTTTTCCTAGCGGGGGGGGCAATGAGCAGTTCTTC
TRBJ2-1,.,TRBV4-1,CASRIAGSYNEQFF,TGCGCCAGCAGGATCGCAGGGTCCTACAATGAGCAGTTCTTC
TRBJ1-1,TRBD1,TRBV6-1,CASSGQGADTEAFF,TGTGCCAGCAGCGGACAGGGGGCCGACACTGAAGCTTTCTTT
TRBJ2-1,.,TRBV27,CASSFGGADNEQFF,TGTGCCAGCAGTTTTGGGGGGGCCGACAATGAGCAGTTCTTC
TRBJ2-1,.,TRBV21-1,CASSRGAGRGEQFF,TGTGCCAGCAGCCGAGGCGCAGGGCGGGGTGAGCAGTTCTTC